This passage covers 19 T cell receptor beta chains from one sample sequenced in a study of blood T cell repertoires in COVID-19. The data were produced by immunoSEQ multiplex PCR, yet TCRdb's version contains in-frame clones alone and is incomplete. The sample shows a few hundred thousand clones, more than 80% of them seen only once. Material: PBMCs or T cells enriched from blood (not recorded which). Source of these receptors: a man younger than 40 who had recovered from COVID-19.

This chain links TRBV25-1 with TRBJ2-7; 9 nucleotides line up with TRBD1. CDR3 length: 17 residues. V lost 1 base and J lost 2; bases outside the gene matches: 9. Germline-derived CDR1 and CDR2 are MGHDK and SYGVNS. For the CDR3, the DNA is TGTGCCAGCAGTGAATTGGCACCGGGACAGGGAGCCTACGAGCAGTACTTC. It yields the protein CASSELAPGQGAYEQYF.

This clone was detected a few times. The chain has TRBV2 and TRBJ2-3; possibly TRBD2 for D (6 bases). Germline-derived CDR1 and CDR2 are SNHLY and FYNNEI. Trimming took 3 bases from V and 6 from J, leaving 25 bases between them. This CDR3 has 18 residues. CDR3 sequence reads: CASSDKFILARPSDTQYF. CDR3 coding DNA: TGTGCCAGCAGTGATAAGTTCATACTAGCCCGTCCTTCGGATACGCAGTATTTT.

The chain recombines TRBV7-2 with TRBJ1-1, with 8 bases identical to TRBD1. CDR3 length: 15 amino acids. Germline V gives CDR1 SGHTA, CDR2 FQGNSA. The V gene end was trimmed by 1 base and the J gene end by 1 base; junction bases not matched to a gene: 2. The CDR3 DNA follows: TGTGCCAGCAGCTTAGTTGGACAGGGGAACACTGAAGCTTTCTTT. This sequence encodes CASSLVGQGNTEAFF.

This chain connects TRBV3-1 (or the pseudogene TRBV3-2) to TRBJ2-7, with 7 bases aligning to TRBD2. The J segment lost 2 bases and the V segment lost 0 bases, leaving 7 bases of the junction unmatched. The CDR3 is 16 amino acids. From germline, CDR1 is LGHDT and CDR2 YNNKEL (reference sequence). CDR3 sequence reads: CASSQDLAVRTYEQYF. CDR3 coding DNA: TGTGCCAGCAGCCAAGATCTAGCGGTTCGAACCTACGAGCAGTACTTC.

V gene TRBV13 combines with J gene TRBJ2-2, with D perhaps TRBD1 (6 bases). The CDR3 sequence is 15 residues long. Germline V gene data show CDR1 as PRHDT and CDR2 as FYEKMQ (reference sequence). V shed 0 bases and J shed 7 bases, with 12 bases lying between them. CDR3 sequence (DNA): TGTGCCAGCAGCTTAGGTAACAGGGCCGTCGGGGAGCTGTTTTTT. It translates to CASSLGNRAVGELFF.

The chain has TRBV2 and TRBJ1-4; the D gene is possibly TRBD1 (5 bases). V was clipped by 3 bases and J by 6 bases, with 17 bases between them. This CDR3 is built from 16 residues. CDR1 is SNHLY, CDR2 FYNNEI, per germline. CDR3: CASSDRWRGGDEKLFF. The CDR3 DNA follows: TGTGCCAGCAGTGATAGGTGGCGGGGCGGCGATGAAAAACTGTTTTTT.

This chain joins TRBV25-1 and TRBJ2-1, with D tentatively TRBD2 (6 bases). CDR1 is MGHDK and CDR2 is SYGVNS in the germline V gene. The CDR3 covers 14 residues. V was shortened by 8 bases and J by 6 bases, with 17 bases between the two germline ends. CDR3 protein: CASQTGGSRNEQFF. CDR3 sequence (DNA): TGTGCCAGCCAAACCGGGGGATCGCGCAATGAGCAGTTCTTC.

V is TRBV3-1 (or the pseudogene TRBV3-2) and J is TRBJ2-7, with TRBD1 as a possible D gene (6 bases). Trimming removed 0 bases from V and 0 bases from J, with 9 bases in between. CDR1 LGHDT and CDR2 YNNKEL come from the germline V gene (reference sequence). This CDR3 has 15 residues. The CDR3 protein is CASSQDRGHSYEQYF. The CDR3 DNA reads TGTGCCAGCAGCCAAGATAGGGGACACTCCTACGAGCAGTACTTC.

This chain joins TRBV30 and TRBJ2-1; D not certain. The germline V gene has CDR1 GTSNPN and CDR2 SVGIG (reference sequence). The CDR3 is made up of 11 amino acids. V gave up 3 bases and J gave up 7 bases, with 7 bases separating them. The CDR3 is CAWRLGNEQFF. The CDR3 DNA sequence: TGTGCCTGGAGGCTAGGTAATGAGCAGTTCTTC.

The chain joins TRBV5-5 to TRBJ2-3; TRBD1 aligns across 7 bases. CDR3 length equals 14 residues. The trim removed 4 bases at V and 4 bases at J, leaving 6 bases unmatched. Germline V CDR1 and CDR2: SGHKS, YYEKEE (reference sequence). This chain's CDR3 is CASSPWTGPDTQYF. In DNA, the CDR3 is TGTGCCAGCAGCCCTTGGACAGGCCCAGATACGCAGTATTTT.

This clone appeared a single time. This chain joins TRBV10-3 and TRBJ2-2, with 12 bases aligning to TRBD2. CDR1 and CDR2 from the germline V gene are ENHRY and SYGVKD. Germline trimming cut 3 bases from V and 4 bases from J; bases unmatched to any gene: 6. The CDR3 is 17 residues long. CDR3 loop: CAISEVTSGGRTGELFF. CDR3 sequence (DNA): TGTGCCATCAGTGAAGTGACTAGCGGGGGACGCACCGGGGAGCTGTTTTTT.

This chain uses TRBV6-5 with TRBJ1-5, with 7 bases lining up with TRBD1. CDR3 length: 15 residues. The V and J ends lost 4 bases and 0 bases, in that order; junction bases with no gene match: 3. Per the germline V gene, CDR1 is MNHEY and CDR2 is SVGAGI. CDR3 DNA sequence: TGTGCCAGCAGTTCGGACAGGTCTAGCAATCAGCCCCAGCATTTT. Translation: CASSSDRSSNQPQHF.

This rearrangement joins TRBV18 to TRBJ2-7; 12 positions agree with TRBD2. The CDR3 is 16 residues long. Germline lookup yields CDR1 KGHSH and CDR2 LQKENI. Germline trimming cut 4 bases from V and 7 bases from J; bases unmatched to any gene: 11. As DNA, the CDR3 is TGTGCCAGCTCACAGGTACTAGCGGGAGGACTGGGAGAGCAGTACTTC. This gives the protein CASSQVLAGGLGEQYF.

The gene calls are TRBV7-2 and TRBJ2-7; 11 nucleotides match TRBD2. Per germline, CDR1 SGHTA and CDR2 FQGNSA. The ends lost 2 bases at V and 5 bases at J; junction bases unmatched: 5. This CDR3 region has 15 residues. For the CDR3, the DNA is TGTGCCAGCAGCTTAATTAGCGGGAGGGCCCACGAGCAGTACTTC. The encoded protein is CASSLISGRAHEQYF.

V is TRBV20-1 and J is TRBJ2-3; 12 bases align to TRBD2. The ends lost 3 bases at V and 2 bases at J; junction bases unmatched: 6. The V gene's germline CDR1 is DFQATT and CDR2 SNEGSKA (reference sequence). The CDR3 is made up of 16 amino acids. The CDR3, as DNA: TGCAGTGCTAGTGGTACTAGCGGGGGGTTCACAGATACGCAGTATTTT. Translated, it gives CSASGTSGGFTDTQYF.

For the CDR3, the DNA is TGTGCCAGCTCACTACAGGGGGCGCGGGGCTATGGCTACACCTTC. Translating gives CASSLQGARGYGYTF. The chain carries TRBV18 and TRBJ1-2, with TRBD1 matching 9 bases. From germline, CDR1 is KGHSH and CDR2 LQKENI. V was pared by 4 bases and J by 4 bases, with 7 bases of the junction left unmatched. The CDR3 covers 15 residues.

The rearrangement uses TRBV9 and TRBJ2-4; D possibly corresponds to TRBD1 (6 bases). Germline-derived CDR1 and CDR2 are SGDLS and YYNGEE. V was shortened by 0 bases and J by 5 bases, with 6 bases between the two germline ends. The CDR3 is made up of 13 amino acids. Here the CDR3 reads CASSVGQENIQYF. The CDR3 DNA sequence: TGTGCCAGCAGCGTAGGACAGGAAAACATTCAGTACTTC.

The rearrangement joins TRBV3-1 (or the pseudogene TRBV3-2) to TRBJ2-1; maybe TRBD2 (5 bases). V gave up 1 base and J gave up 4 bases, with 14 bases separating them. CDR3 length: 16 amino acids. The V gene's germline CDR1 is LGHDT and CDR2 YNNKEL (reference sequence). CDR3 sequence (DNA): TGTGCCAGCAGCCAAGCGGGCCGGGGTTCATACAATGAGCAGTTCTTC. Translating gives CASSQAGRGSYNEQFF.

V usage is TRBV6-5 and J usage is TRBJ1-1, with TRBD1 as a possible D gene (6 bases). There are 14 residues in the CDR3. Germline V gene data show CDR1 as MNHEY and CDR2 as SVGAGI. Trimming took 5 bases from V and 1 from J, leaving 11 bases between them. This CDR3 is CASSLNRENTEAFF. The CDR3 nucleotides read TGTGCCAGCAGTCTAAACAGGGAGAACACTGAAGCTTTCTTT.